This TCR beta chain emerged from a study of T-cell memory formation after mild COVID-19 (dated by TCRdb to the early 2020s). At the level of the whole study: TCR sequence clusters from the two donors were largely donor specific. The cohort comprised two young, previously healthy adult volunteers, one female and one male. Longitudinal TCRalpha and TCRbeta repertoire sequencing tracked T-cell clones expanding and contracting after mild COVID-19 in a couple of donors.

Study-level results and caveats: Contracting CD4+ clones were found mainly in CM and EM memory subsets, while CD8+ clones were enriched in EMRA. Clones that contracted from day 15 to 85 showed balanced CD4/CD8 phenotypes, whereas a second wave of clones that expanded from day 15 to 37 leaned towards CD4+. Some responding clones were found in pre-infection memory, which suggests that pre-existing cross-reactive memory T cells took part in the SARS-CoV-2 response. SARS-CoV-2 specificity was not confirmed for the second-wave clones peaking on day 37. The study included only a couple of mild cases, and larger cohorts that include severe cases with pre-infection samples were judged to be necessary.

Ficoll-Paque density gradient centrifugation was used to isolate PBMCs. The instrument given in TCRdb is Illumina NovaSeq 6000. TCRalpha and TCRbeta cDNA libraries were built by 5'RACE with constant-segment primers, adding sample barcodes and unique molecular identifiers. RNA was extracted from every sample with Trizol reagent. Amplification of the libraries took two PCR steps, and the second step added a second sample barcode plus Illumina TruSeq adapters. Sequencing of libraries was performed on an Illumina NovaSeq with 2 x 150 bp paired-end reads. In the authors' own workflow: With migec v1.2.7, reads were demultiplexed and then collapsed into UMI-guided consensus sequences. Using mixcr v2.1.11, the UMI consensuses were aligned to TRA and TRB V and J templates and assembled into clonotypes. Clonotypes were classified as expanded or contracted when called significant by both edgeR and NoisET, with noise models trained on biological replicates. For edgeR calls, a false discovery rate-adjusted p below 0.01 and a log2 fold-change threshold of 1 were applied. As an exploratory analysis of dynamics, PCA with hierarchical clustering was applied to max-normalized trajectories of the 1000 most abundant clonotypes. Each responding clone was given a CD4 or CD8 phenotype based on the CD4+ and CD8+ repertoires, which had been sequenced separately. TCRdb reprocessing: public reads trimmed at Q25 with fastp, clones called with MiXCR, in-frame beta chains kept. Records with the same CDR3 protein are collapsed into one entry carrying the most frequent genes and DNA. The V and J calls come from TCRdb's annotation, not from the publication. This sample holds 110,000 to 150,000 distinct CDR3 sequences; approximately 25% were observed only once. Together, the top ten hold roughly 25% of the sample.

The germline V gene (reference sequence) supplies CDR1 MNHEY and CDR2 SMNVEV. V ends up 8 bases short and J 0 bases short, with an unmatched junction base count of 4. The CDR3 contains 14 residues, cysteine and phenylalanine counted. This entry keeps only the CDR3 DNA: 42 bases, framed from base 1. This clonotype was detected only a few times. Its specific antigen is unknown. The input lacks base qualities; no much larger clone sits a single base away. The source material was PBMCs or a T cell subset sorted from them (not recorded which). This receptor chain uses TRBV27 and TRBJ2-1; TRBD1 matches 7 bases in the middle. The origin of this receptor is an adult woman who had mild COVID-19 (a few samples of this study predate the infection). The sample titles of this study are shuffled in the database, so cell type and time point are left out; the donor was told from shared clones. The sequence in DNA is TGTGCCAGCGGTAAGGGGGCCTCCTACAATGAGCAGTTCTTC. Translated, it gives CASGKGASYNEQFF.